This T cell receptor beta chain was recorded in a study of metastatic and nonmetastatic thyroid tumors. CDR3 length: 16 amino acids. Per the germline V gene, CDR1 is DFQATT and CDR2 is SNEGSKA (reference sequence). The ends lost 0 bases at V and 10 bases at J; junction bases unmatched: 12. TCRdb re-clonotyped the PCR reads via MiXCR. The sample holds about 70,000 clones, around 20% seen once. Thyroid surgery had not been preceded by any treatment in any patient. The TCR sequence derives from a female donor with papillary thyroid cancer or a benign thyroid nodule (not recorded which). Some clones in this sample may be carry-over from other donors' samples. The chain uses TRBV20-1 and TRBJ1-6, with TRBD1 matching over 7 bases. The sequencing sample was made of blood. The CDR3 sequence: CSARDPLRGQESPLHF. CDR3 nucleotides: TGCAGTGCTAGAGATCCATTGAGGGGGCAGGAGTCACCCCTCCACTTT.